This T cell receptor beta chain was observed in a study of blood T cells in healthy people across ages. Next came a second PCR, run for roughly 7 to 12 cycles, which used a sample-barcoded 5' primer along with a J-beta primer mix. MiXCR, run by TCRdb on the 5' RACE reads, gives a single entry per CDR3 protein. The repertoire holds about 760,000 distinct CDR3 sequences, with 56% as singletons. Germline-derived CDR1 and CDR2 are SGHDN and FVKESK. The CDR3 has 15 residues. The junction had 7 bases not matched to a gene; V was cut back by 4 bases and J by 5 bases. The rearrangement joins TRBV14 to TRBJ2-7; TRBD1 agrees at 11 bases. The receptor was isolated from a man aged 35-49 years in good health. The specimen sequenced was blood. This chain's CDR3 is CASSRRTGGLHEQYF. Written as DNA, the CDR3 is TGTGCCAGCAGCCGAAGGACAGGGGGCCTCCACGAGCAGTACTTC.